A selection of T cell receptor beta chains follows, all from one sample in a study of CD8 T cells in ankylosing spondylitis. Using its own MiXCR run on the 5' RACE reads, TCRdb lists one record per CDR3 protein. The sample lists 200,000 to 250,000 distinct CDR3 sequences; approximately 7.4% were seen once. Source material: blood, either unsorted or a sorted T cell fraction (not recorded which). The receptors derive from a male donor with ankylosing spondylitis. The CDR3 runs from the conserved cysteine through the conserved F or W. Fields, in order: clone size, J gene, V gene, D gene, CDR3 protein, CDR3 DNA. The D gene is left open where the match is weak. Rows may omit the clone size; those that give it use once, few, many or a size class.

size: .
J: TRBJ2-7
V: TRBV19
D: TRBD2
CDR3: CASSVLAGAFYEQYF
DNA: TGTGCCAGTAGTGTCCTAGCGGGTGCCTTCTACGAGCAGTACTTC

size: .
J: TRBJ2-7
V: TRBV11-2
D: .
CDR3: CASSKYYEQYF
DNA: TGTGCCAGCAGCAAATACTACGAGCAGTACTTC

size: many
J: TRBJ1-1
V: TRBV6-5
D: .
CDR3: CASSYFLGGRTEAFF
DNA: TGTGCCAGCAGTTACTTTTTGGGGGGGCGGACTGAAGCTTTCTTT

size: few
J: TRBJ2-3
V: TRBV5-1
D: .
CDR3: CASSLMTDTDTQYF
DNA: TGCGCCAGCAGCTTGATGACAGACACAGATACGCAGTATTTT

size: many
J: TRBJ2-7
V: TRBV3-1
D: .
CDR3: CASSQTGTVYEQYF
DNA: TGTGCCAGCAGCCAGACGGGGACTGTTTACGAGCAGTACTTC

size: many
J: TRBJ2-7
V: TRBV7-3
D: .
CDR3: CASSISRVPFTYEQYF
DNA: TGTGCCAGCAGCATTTCCAGGGTCCCGTTTACCTACGAGCAGTACTTC

size: many
J: TRBJ1-2
V: TRBV4-3
D: .
CDR3: CASSAQERFYGYTF
DNA: TGCGCCAGCTCTGCCCAGGAAAGGTTCTATGGCTACACCTTC

size: many
J: TRBJ1-1
V: TRBV27
D: .
CDR3: CASSLQGAQMNTEAFF
DNA: TGTGCCAGCAGTTTGCAAGGGGCGCAGATGAACACTGAAGCTTTCTTT

size: few
J: TRBJ1-3
V: TRBV6-4
D: TRBD1
CDR3: CASSNPGQGARTEQNTIYF
DNA: TGTGCCAGCAGTAACCCGGGACAGGGGGCGCGGACGGAACAAAACACCATATATTTT

size: many
J: TRBJ1-1
V: TRBV7-9
D: .
CDR3: CASSLWGVTEAFF
DNA: TGTGCCAGCAGCTTATGGGGTGTCACTGAAGCTTTCTTT

size: many
J: TRBJ2-1
V: TRBV6-5
D: TRBD1
CDR3: CASSYRDSYNEQFF
DNA: TGTGCCAGCAGTTACCGGGACAGCTACAATGAGCAGTTCTTC

size: .
J: TRBJ2-6
V: TRBV7-9
D: .
CDR3: CASSLINVLTF
DNA: TGTGCCAGCAGCTTAATTAACGTCCTGACTTTC

size: many
J: TRBJ1-1
V: TRBV28
D: TRBD1
CDR3: CASSLYEGASEAFF
DNA: TGTGCCAGCAGTTTATACGAGGGGGCATCTGAAGCTTTCTTT

size: many
J: TRBJ1-4
V: TRBV7-9
D: TRBD1
CDR3: CASSVQGRSGEKLFF
DNA: TGTGCCAGCAGCGTACAGGGGAGAAGTGGTGAAAAACTGTTTTTT

size: many
J: TRBJ1-1
V: TRBV2
D: .
CDR3: CASSENGPMNTEAFF
DNA: TGTGCCAGCAGTGAAAATGGACCGATGAACACTGAAGCTTTCTTT

size: many
J: TRBJ2-2
V: TRBV9
D: .
CDR3: CASSVGVNWELFF
DNA: TGTGCCAGCAGCGTAGGAGTCAATTGGGAGCTGTTTTTT

size: .
J: TRBJ2-7
V: TRBV6-1
D: TRBD2
CDR3: CASSPHQRGTYEQYF
DNA: TGTGCCAGCAGCCCCCACCAGCGGGGGACTTACGAGCAGTACTTC

size: many
J: TRBJ2-7
V: TRBV6-5
D: TRBD1
CDR3: CASIIQGEFHEQYF
DNA: TGTGCCAGCATTATACAGGGGGAGTTCCACGAGCAGTACTTC

size: .
J: TRBJ2-1
V: TRBV7-9
D: .
CDR3: CASSLSLYGHNEQFF
DNA: TGTGCCAGCAGCTTATCACTCTATGGCCACAATGAGCAGTTCTTC

size: few
J: TRBJ2-4
V: TRBV30
D: TRBD2
CDR3: CAWSVGVLADQNIQYF
DNA: TGTGCCTGGAGTGTCGGAGTACTAGCGGACCAAAACATTCAGTACTTC

size: few
J: TRBJ2-1
V: TRBV12-3/TRBV12-4
D: .
CDR3: CASSLGQGIWNEQFF
DNA: TGTGCCAGCAGTTTGGGCCAGGGGATTTGGAATGAGCAGTTCTTC

size: few
J: TRBJ2-2
V: TRBV24-1
D: .
CDR3: CATSDLGRDTGELFF
DNA: TGTGCCACCAGTGATTTGGGCAGGGACACCGGGGAGCTGTTTTTT

size: many
J: TRBJ2-1
V: TRBV20-1
D: .
CDR3: CSASDPRAGDEQFF
DNA: TGCAGTGCTTCAGACCCCCGCGCCGGAGATGAGCAGTTCTTC